The clone carrying this T cell receptor beta chain came up many times. These data belong to a study of T cells after yellow fever vaccination. Study outcomes and limitations: Practically every clonotype that responded to the vaccine could not be detected in sorted memory subsets on day 0. Abundant clonotypes from the bulk population could have been carried over as contaminants into FACS-sorted repertoires. The CD4 and CD8 compartments had a small share of their clonotypes in common.

The CDR3 loop spans 16 amino acids. V lost 6 bases and J lost 5; bases outside the gene matches: 9. CDR1 and CDR2 from the germline V gene are SSHAT and FNYEAQ (reference sequence). In making TCR cDNA, 5'RACE template switching added a universal primer site and UMIs to it. TCRdb passed the 5' RACE reads through MiXCR, listing each CDR3 protein once. The sample includes more than 45,000 distinct CDR3 sequences, approximately 5.5% seen only once; the top ten take roughly a third. This TCR derives from a man younger than 35 who received the YFV17D yellow fever vaccine. The V gene is TRBV7-7, the J gene TRBJ2-2; TRBD2 matches at 10 bases. Source: PBMCs, either bulk or a sorted T-cell subset (CD4+, CD8+, memory, or dextramer-sorted; not recorded which), taken on the day of the yellow fever booster vaccination. CDR3 protein: CASSTLAGDQTGELFF. As DNA, the CDR3 is TGTGCCAGCAGTACCCTAGCGGGGGATCAGACCGGGGAGCTGTTTTTT.